Included here is one T cell receptor beta chain sequence, with context. What it binds is not known. The data originate from a study of T cell responses to AZD1222 COVID-19 vaccine. Points from the study as a whole: Females outnumbered males among donors, who were mostly white British; clonal diversity was possibly underestimated. Only 5 or 6 people who got AZD1222 tested seropositive at baseline.

CDR3 length: 13 amino acids. Trimming left V 1 base short and J 6 bases short, with 8 bases between. The V gene's germline CDR1 is SGHRS and CDR2 YFSETQ. Analyses pooled second doses at about 4 or about 12 weeks. The protocol was immunoSEQ multiplex PCR, while the TCRdb copy is restricted to in-frame clones and leaves out a portion. The sample has 160,000 or so clones, just over 90% seen once. The chain is built from TRBV5-1 and TRBJ2-1, with D possibly TRBD1 on 5 matching bases. Source: peripheral blood, taken 28 days after the second AZD1222 dose. This TCR derives from an adult who received the AZD1222 COVID-19 vaccine. The CDR3 DNA reads as TGCGCCAGCAGCTTGATCAGGGCCAATGAGCAGTTCTTC. Translated: CASSLIRANEQFF.